The 26 T cell receptor beta chains below come from one sample, sequenced in a study of regulatory T cells in long-lasting Graves disease. The time point: persistent/refractory GD, antithyroid drugs over 5 years with positive TRAb. RNA isolated from PBMCs was used to make the TCR library. Arm-PCR of CDR3 regions with iRepertoire HTBI primers generated TCR beta libraries. TCRdb redid the calling of the multiplex PCR reads with MiXCR, one entry per CDR3 protein. This repertoire shows 310,000 or so distinct CDR3 sequences, around 23% found once; its top ten account for roughly three fifths. Sample: peripheral blood mononuclear cells (PBMCs), taken when the disease was refractory, from a patient treated with antithyroid drugs. The receptors stem from a female donor with Graves disease.

The sample holds many counts of this clonotype. V usage is TRBV28 and J usage is TRBJ2-5, with 10 bases identical to TRBD2. The germline CDR1 and CDR2 sequences are MDHEN and SYDVKM. The V and J ends lost 5 bases and 5 bases, in that order; junction bases with no gene match: 8. The CDR3 covers 15 residues. CDR3 residues: CASSRILAGQETQYF. The CDR3 coding sequence is TGTGCCAGCAGTCGGATACTAGCGGGGCAGGAGACCCAGTACTTC.

This clonotype turned up a few times. The chain is built from TRBV9 and TRBJ1-5, with D perhaps TRBD1 (6 bases). CDR3 length: 15 amino acids. Trimming stripped 4 bases from V and 6 bases from J, with 17 bases between. CDR1 is SGDLS, CDR2 YYNGEE, per germline. CDR3 region: CASSPSSGASQPQHF. The DNA for the CDR3 is TGTGCCAGCAGCCCGTCCTCAGGGGCGAGTCAGCCCCAGCATTTT.

This clonotype was detected only a few times. V gene TRBV7-2 combines with J gene TRBJ2-3; a possible D gene is TRBD2 (5 bases). The CDR3 length is 13 residues. In germline, CDR1 is SGHTA, CDR2 FQGNSA. V was shortened by 1 base and J by 8 bases, with 10 bases between the two germline ends. The CDR3 DNA reads as TGTGCCAGCAGCTTAGTCGGGGTGGCTACGCAGTATTTT. Its protein is CASSLVGVATQYF.

This clonotype showed up just a few times. The chain employs TRBV30 and TRBJ1-3; D unclear. V gave up 3 bases and J gave up 0 bases, with 6 bases separating them. Per germline, CDR1 GTSNPN and CDR2 SVGIG (reference sequence). This CDR3 has 13 amino acids. CDR3 sequence reads: CAWSLDSGNTIYF. The CDR3 nucleotides are TGTGCCTGGAGCTTGGACTCTGGAAACACCATATATTTT.

This chain uses TRBV28 with TRBJ2-5; unclear D gene. V was pared by 2 bases and J by 1 base, with 14 bases between. The germline gives CDR1 MDHEN, CDR2 SYDVKM. This CDR3 comprises 16 residues. CDR3 in DNA: TGTGCCAGCAGTTTAAACCTCCCTAGTGGCCAAGAGACCCAGTACTTC. Protein sequence: CASSLNLPSGQETQYF.

The V gene is TRBV25-1, the J gene TRBJ1-1; D unclear. V lost 2 bases, J lost 0 bases, and 4 bases lay in between. Germline CDR1 and CDR2: MGHDK and SYGVNS. The CDR3 runs to 13 residues. The CDR3 DNA follows: TGTGCCAGCAGTGAACTTCTGAACACTGAAGCTTTCTTT. Translating gives CASSELLNTEAFF.

The genes are TRBV2 and TRBJ2-1; the D gene is possibly TRBD1 (6 bases). The CDR3 runs 14 residues. The germline gives CDR1 SNHLY, CDR2 FYNNEI. With 1 base removed from V and 7 bases from J, the gap between germline ends came to 11 bases. The CDR3 nucleotides read TGTGCCAGCAGTGAAGTAAGGGGGTTAAATGAGCAGTTCTTC. This codes for CASSEVRGLNEQFF.

The rearrangement uses TRBV19 and TRBJ2-7; TRBD1 matches 9 bases. This CDR3 comprises 17 residues. Germline CDR1 LNHDA, CDR2 SQIVND (reference sequence). Trimming took 4 bases from V and 3 from J; bases not matched to a gene: 13. The CDR3 region is CASSTMKGTGPGYEQYF. CDR3 in DNA: TGTGCCAGTAGTACGATGAAGGGGACAGGGCCTGGCTACGAGCAGTACTTC.

This clonotype was counted ten times or more. J is TRBJ2-7 and V is TRBV12-3 or TRBV12-4; D remains ambiguous. This CDR3 comprises 13 residues. Trimming removed 5 bases at V and 3 bases at J, with 11 bases between. CDR3 coding DNA: TGTGCCAGCAGTGGTAGTACTGGCTACGAGCAGTACTTC. It translates to CASSGSTGYEQYF.

The rearrangement joins TRBV2 to TRBJ2-5, with TRBD2 matching 7 bases. The CDR3 totals 13 residues. With V trimmed by 7 bases and J by 5 bases, 7 bases remained unmatched. The V gene's germline CDR1 is SNHLY and CDR2 FYNNEI. In nucleotides, the CDR3 is TGTGCCAGCAAAGGACTAGTCTGGGAGACCCAGTACTTC. Protein product: CASKGLVWETQYF.

The rearrangement joins TRBV7-9 to TRBJ1-1; unclear D gene. V dropped 1 base and J dropped 0 bases, with 6 bases sitting between them. The germline gives CDR1 SEHNR, CDR2 FQNEAQ (reference sequence). This CDR3 is 14 amino acids long. In DNA, the CDR3 is TGTGCCAGCAGCTTAGGCCTTTTGAACACTGAAGCTTTCTTT. It yields the protein CASSLGLLNTEAFF.

There are a few counts of this clonotype. The J gene is TRBJ2-7, the V gene TRBV7-9, with 13 bases matching TRBD2. J gave up 2 bases and V 4 bases, and 8 bases lay outside the gene matches. Per the germline V gene, CDR1 is SEHNR and CDR2 is FQNEAQ (reference sequence). The CDR3 has 17 residues. As DNA, the CDR3 is TGTGCCAGCAGCTCAACCAAACTAGCGGGAGGGCCCTACGAGCAGTACTTC. Translation: CASSSTKLAGGPYEQYF.

In its sample, this clonotype was seen a few times. CDR3 in DNA: TGTGCCATCAGGACAGGGGCAAACACTGAAGCTTTCTTT. Protein sequence: CAIRTGANTEAFF. This chain uses TRBV10-3 with TRBJ1-1; 8 nucleotides line up with TRBD1. This CDR3 is built from 13 residues. Germline values: CDR1 ENHRY, CDR2 SYGVKD. The junction had 2 bases not matched to a gene; V was cut back by 6 bases and J by 2 bases.

This clonotype was seen a few times. The chain uses TRBV28 and TRBJ1-4; 8 bases are shared with TRBD1. The CDR3 has 14 residues. Per germline, CDR1 MDHEN and CDR2 SYDVKM. The V and J ends lost 8 bases and 8 bases, in that order; junction bases with no gene match: 10. The chain's CDR3 is CASSTGDFEEKLFF. The CDR3 DNA reads as TGTGCCAGCTCGACAGGGGATTTCGAGGAAAAACTGTTTTTT.

This sequence joins TRBV28 and TRBJ2-5, with 12 nucleotides matching TRBD1. After removal of 6 bases from V and 6 bases from J, the junction contained 11 bases not matched to a gene. This CDR3 contains 16 residues. The V gene's germline CDR1 is MDHEN and CDR2 SYDVKM. The CDR3 is CASRLPGQGAIKTQYF. DNA of the CDR3: TGTGCCAGCAGATTACCGGGACAGGGGGCGATAAAGACCCAGTACTTC.

This clonotype was detected many times. The rearrangement links TRBV3-1 to TRBJ1-4; TRBD1 matches 9 bases. In germline, CDR1 is LGHDT, CDR2 YNNKEL (reference sequence). This CDR3 region has 13 residues. J lost 12 bases, V lost 0 bases, and 2 bases had no gene match. CDR3: CASSQDWTGELFF. DNA for the CDR3: TGTGCCAGCAGCCAAGATTGGACAGGGGAACTGTTTTTT.

The chain is built from TRBV18 and TRBJ2-7; TRBD1 might be the D (5 bases). Per germline, CDR1 KGHSH and CDR2 LQKENI. This CDR3 region has 13 residues. V was trimmed by 2 bases and J by 2 bases, leaving 7 bases between them. The CDR3 region is CASSPVQAYEQYF. The CDR3 nucleotides are TGTGCCAGCTCACCAGTACAGGCCTACGAGCAGTACTTC.

Details on this clonotype: Being one base from a much bigger clone, this may be a read error. The chain uses TRBV7-2 and TRBJ2-5, with TRBD2 matching over 8 bases. The germline gives CDR1 SGHTA, CDR2 FQGNSA. This CDR3 region has 15 residues. For the CDR3, the DNA is TGTGCCAGCAGCTTATTAGCGGGGTACCAAGAGACCCAGTGCTTC. This sequence encodes CASSLLAGYQETQCF. Full variable domain (missing parts from reference TRBV7-2 and TRBJ2-5): GAGVSQSPSNKVTEKGKDVELRCDPISGHTALYWYRQSLGQGLEFLIYFQGNSAPDKSGLPSDRFSAERTGGSVSTLTIQRTQQEDSAVYLCASSLLAGYQETQCFGPGTRLLVL.

This clonotype has just a few counts. The V gene is TRBV29-1, the J gene TRBJ1-2; TRBD1 is a possible D gene (6 bases). The CDR3 covers 12 residues. The V end was cut by 2 bases, the J end by 7 bases, with 11 bases between. In germline, CDR1 is SQVTM, CDR2 ANQGSEA. The CDR3 bases are TGCAGCGTTGAATTGGGGGGCATTGGCTACACCTTC. Protein: CSVELGGIGYTF.

The CDR3 nucleotides are TGTGCCAGCGGTCCAATCGGACAGGGGGGTTACGAGCAGTACTTC. Protein sequence: CASGPIGQGGYEQYF. The V call is TRBV2, the J call TRBJ2-7; the match to TRBD1 covers 10 bases. CDR1 is SNHLY, CDR2 FYNNEI, per germline. The CDR3 spans 15 residues. The V segment lost 8 bases and the J segment 4 bases; nucleotides outside the gene matches: 11.

The rearrangement joins TRBV28 to TRBJ1-4, with TRBD1 as a possible D gene (6 bases). The CDR3 consists of 16 residues. The ends were cut back, 6 bases at V and 3 bases at J, with 17 bases in the middle. Germline assignment: CDR1 MDHEN and CDR2 SYDVKM. CDR3 amino acids: CASSSPSGAPNEKLFF. DNA for the CDR3: TGTGCCAGCAGCTCCCCTTCGGGGGCCCCTAATGAAAAACTGTTTTTT. The complete variable domain, with remaining parts taken from reference TRBV28 and TRBJ1-4, reads DVKVTQSSRYLVKRTGEKVFLECVQDMDHENMFWYRQDPGLGLRLIYFSYDVKMKEKGDIPEGYSVSREKKERFSLILESASTNQTSMYLCASSSPSGAPNEKLFFGSGTQLSVL.

This clonotype has ten or more counts. The chain combines TRBV28 with TRBJ2-5, with 10 bases fitting TRBD2. Germline lookup yields CDR1 MDHEN and CDR2 SYDVKM. This CDR3 has 17 residues. The junction had 10 bases not matched to a gene; V was cut back by 1 base and J by 5 bases. CDR3 in DNA: TGTGCCAGCAGTTTATTCCCAAGCGGGAGGGCCCAGGAGACCCAGTACTTC. It encodes CASSLFPSGRAQETQYF.

J is TRBJ2-7 and V is TRBV4-2; 8 nucleotides agree with TRBD2. Germline V gene data show CDR1 as LGHNA and CDR2 as YNFKEQ. CDR3 size: 15 residues. J was trimmed by 3 bases and V by 2 bases; bases with no gene match: 6. The CDR3 DNA reads as TGTGCCAGCAGCCAAACTAGCGGAGGGGACTACGAGCAGTACTTC. As protein: CASSQTSGGDYEQYF.

This clonotype was observed a handful of times. The genes are TRBV12-3 or TRBV12-4 and TRBJ1-1; no clear D gene. The CDR3 runs to 10 residues. The V end was cut by 8 bases, the J end by 7 bases, with 8 bases between. The CDR3 protein is CASGDGEAFF. In DNA, the CDR3 is TGTGCCAGCGGGGATGGTGAAGCTTTCTTT.

The rearrangement links TRBV10-2 to TRBJ2-5; TRBD2 aligns across 7 bases. Germline V CDR1 and CDR2: WSHSY, SAAADI. Trimming cost V 2 bases and J 1 base; bases outside gene matches: 4. CDR3 length: 15 amino acids. As DNA, the CDR3 is TGCGCCAGCAGTGAGCCCCGACTAGCCCAAGAGACCCAGTACTTC. Amino acid sequence: CASSEPRLAQETQYF.

This clonotype was seen many times. V gene TRBV7-2 combines with J gene TRBJ2-5; 7 bases agree with TRBD1. Germline CDR1 and CDR2: SGHTA and FQGNSA. The CDR3 spans 14 residues. Trimming cost V 1 base and J 3 bases; bases outside gene matches: 2. The CDR3 DNA follows: TGTGCCAGCAGCTTAGGGGACAGAAAAGAGACCCAGTACTTC. Translating gives CASSLGDRKETQYF.